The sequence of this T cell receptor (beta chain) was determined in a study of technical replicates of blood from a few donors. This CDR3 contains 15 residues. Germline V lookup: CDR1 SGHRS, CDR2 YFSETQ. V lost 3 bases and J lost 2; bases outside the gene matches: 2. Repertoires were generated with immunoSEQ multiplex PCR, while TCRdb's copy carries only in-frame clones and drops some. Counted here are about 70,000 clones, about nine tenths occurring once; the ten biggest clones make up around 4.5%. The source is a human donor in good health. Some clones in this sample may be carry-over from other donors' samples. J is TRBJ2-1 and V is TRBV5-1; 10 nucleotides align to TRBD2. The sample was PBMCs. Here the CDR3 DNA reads TGCGCCAGCAGCTGGCTAGCGGGGGCCTACAATGAGCAGTTCTTC. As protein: CASSWLAGAYNEQFF. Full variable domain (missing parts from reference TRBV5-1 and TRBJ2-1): KAGVTQTPRYLIKTRGQQVTLSCSPISGHRSVSWYQQTPGQGLQFLFEYFSETQRNKGNFPGRFSGRQFSNSRSEMNVSTLELGDSALYLCASSWLAGAYNEQFFGPGTRLTVL.